This entry describes one T cell receptor (beta chain). Antigen unknown. This sample stems from a study of shared clonotypes between healthy human individuals. Study-level results: Sequencing depth was expected to affect clonotype sharing among donors.

The CDR3 runs to 15 residues. Germline V gene lookup returns CDR1 SGHTA and CDR2 FQGNSA. The V end was cut by 5 bases, the J end by 0 bases, with 12 bases between. Using immunoSEQ multiplex PCR, the repertoire was profiled, and TCRdb retains in-frame clones only, with some absent. In the table there are 950,000 to 1,100,000 clones, roughly 80% of which are singletons. The chain joins TRBV7-2 to TRBJ2-3; D is possibly TRBD1 or TRBD2 (5 bases each). This TCR was recovered from a man aged 18-30 years in good health. Sequences were obtained from memory CD4+ T cells sorted from blood. Indicated subset: CD45RA-negative fraction. CDR3 residues: CASSRDGRSTDTQYF. CDR3 in DNA: TGTGCCAGCAGCCGGGACGGTCGCAGCACAGATACGCAGTATTTT.